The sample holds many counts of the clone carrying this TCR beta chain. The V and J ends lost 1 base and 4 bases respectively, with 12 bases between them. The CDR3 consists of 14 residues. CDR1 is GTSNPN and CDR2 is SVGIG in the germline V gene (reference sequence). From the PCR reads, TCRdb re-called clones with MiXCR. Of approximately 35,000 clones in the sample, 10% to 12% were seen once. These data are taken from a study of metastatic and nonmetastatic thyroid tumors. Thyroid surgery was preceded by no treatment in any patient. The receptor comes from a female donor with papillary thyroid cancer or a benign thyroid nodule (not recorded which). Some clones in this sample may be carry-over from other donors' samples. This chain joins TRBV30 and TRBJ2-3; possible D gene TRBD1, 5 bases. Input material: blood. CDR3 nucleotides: TGTGCCTGGAGTGGGGCAGGGCCGGCAGATACGCAGTATTTT. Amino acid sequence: CAWSGAGPADTQYF.